Following are 18 T cell receptor beta chains from one sample sequenced in a study of T cell repertoires in cytomegalovirus infection. Each CDR3 protein gets one entry after TCRdb re-called the reads with MiXCR. The table shows roughly 920,000 distinct CDR3 sequences, with about a third occurring only once. These TCRs are of unknown antigen specificity. The sequencing here drew on cultured CD8+ T cells from PBMCs, taken from culture after CMV antigen stimulation. These receptors were taken from a human donor in good health (CMV status not recorded). Some clones in this sample may be carry-over from other donors' samples.

This rearrangement joins TRBV10-3 to TRBJ2-3, with 13 nucleotides matching TRBD2. This CDR3 contains 17 residues. Germline CDR1 reads ENHRY; CDR2 reads SYGVKD. The trim removed 0 bases at V and 2 bases at J, leaving 2 bases unmatched. CDR3 region: CAISESGLAGDTDTQYF. The CDR3, as DNA: TGTGCCATCAGTGAGTCTGGACTAGCGGGGGACACAGATACGCAGTATTTT.

The rearrangement links TRBV12-3 or TRBV12-4 to TRBJ1-3; D is uncertain. V lost 10 bases and J 4 bases, leaving 8 bases between the germline ends. This CDR3 spans 11 amino acids. This CDR3 reads CAIQLGNTIYF. The CDR3 DNA follows: TGTGCCATCCAGTTGGGAAACACCATATATTTT.

This clonotype was detected many times. The V and J genes are TRBV7-6 and TRBJ2-7; D is perhaps TRBD1 (6 bases). The germline CDR1 and CDR2 sequences are SGHVS and FNYEAQ. Trimming removed 3 bases from V and 2 bases from J, with 11 bases in between. The length of the CDR3 is 14 residues. DNA for the CDR3: TGTGCCAGCAGCTTTTCGCAGGGGACCTACGAGCAGTACTTC. It codes for CASSFSQGTYEQYF.

V usage is TRBV6-8 and J usage is TRBJ1-2, with a tentative D call TRBD1 (5 bases). The CDR3 consists of 16 residues. The V end was cut by 4 bases, the J end by 8 bases, with 23 bases between. Germline loops: CDR1 MNHGY, CDR2 SAAAGT. The CDR3 spells CASSSPSDVSWGGYTF. The CDR3 DNA is TGTGCCAGCAGTTCCCCCTCCGACGTCTCATGGGGGGGCTACACCTTC.

This clonotype was recorded a few times. The chain employs TRBV6-2 or TRBV6-3 and TRBJ1-2; D is unclear. Trimming shortened V by 2 bases and J by 4 bases, and 14 bases separated the two germline ends. Germline CDR1 and CDR2: MNHEY and SVGEGT. CDR3 length equals 15 residues. This CDR3 is CASSYTASGVYGYTF. For the CDR3, the DNA is TGTGCCAGCAGTTACACGGCATCGGGCGTCTATGGCTACACCTTC.

This clonotype was counted many times. The rearrangement joins TRBV7-2 to TRBJ2-3; TRBD1 is a possible D gene (6 bases). This CDR3 contains 15 residues. Germline V gene data show CDR1 as SGHTA and CDR2 as FQGNSA. The V and J ends lost 1 base and 5 bases respectively, with 13 bases between them. CDR3 sequence (DNA): TGTGCCAGCAGCTTAGAATTGGGGGCCCGAGATACGCAGTATTTT. It yields the protein CASSLELGARDTQYF.

The chain uses TRBV6-2 or TRBV6-3 and TRBJ2-3; 9 nucleotides match TRBD1. The CDR3 length is 17 residues. The ends lost 0 bases at V and 3 bases at J; junction bases unmatched: 7. CDR1 MNHEY and CDR2 SVGEGT come from the germline V gene. The CDR3 protein is CASSYSAGTGWTDTQYF. The CDR3 DNA reads as TGTGCCAGCAGTTACTCCGCCGGGACAGGGTGGACAGATACGCAGTATTTT.

This chain links TRBV6-5 with TRBJ1-4; 8 bases fit TRBD1. The germline V gene encodes CDR1 MNHEY and CDR2 SVGAGI. V dropped 5 bases and J dropped 6; count of bases not matched to a gene: 5. The CDR3 extends over 14 amino acids. The CDR3 is CASSIAGGYEKLFF. The CDR3 DNA reads TGTGCCAGCAGTATAGCAGGGGGCTATGAAAAACTGTTTTTT.

This clonotype has a handful of counts. The genes are TRBV7-8 and TRBJ1-3, with TRBD1 as a possible D gene (5 bases). The CDR3 length is 15 residues. Looked up from germline, CDR1 is SGHVS and CDR2 is FQNEAQ. V gave up 8 bases and J gave up 0 bases, with 14 bases separating them. Here the CDR3 reads CASSSGGSSGNTIYF. The CDR3 region has the DNA TGTGCCAGCTCCAGCGGGGGTAGCTCTGGAAACACCATATATTTT.

This clonotype has a count of ten or more. The rearrangement uses TRBV7-9 and TRBJ1-2; no definite D call. V shed 6 bases and J shed 4 bases, with 9 bases lying between them. Germline-derived CDR1 and CDR2 are SEHNR and FQNEAQ (reference sequence). The CDR3 is made up of 12 amino acids. DNA for the CDR3: TGTGCCAGCAGTACAGCCCTCTATGGCTACACCTTC. As protein: CASSTALYGYTF.

This sequence joins TRBV5-6 and TRBJ2-3; a weak D match, TRBD2 (5 bases). The CDR3 is made up of 13 amino acids. Trimming took off 4 bases at V and 0 bases at J, with 6 bases between the two ends. Germline V gene lookup returns CDR1 SGHDT and CDR2 YYEEEE. DNA for the CDR3: TGTGCCAGCAGCGGACTTAGCACAGATACGCAGTATTTT. Protein sequence: CASSGLSTDTQYF.

The V and J genes are TRBV7-9 and TRBJ2-3; D might be TRBD1 (7 bases). This CDR3 region has 14 residues. Trimming shortened V by 1 base and J by 8 bases, and 13 bases separated the two germline ends. CDR1 and CDR2 (germline): SEHNR, FQNEAQ (reference sequence). The CDR3 nucleotides read TGTGCCAGCAGCTTAGAAGGTCAGGGGGGTACGCAGTATTTT. Amino acid sequence: CASSLEGQGGTQYF.

The chain combines TRBV6-2 or TRBV6-3 with TRBJ1-1; D not certain. The CDR3 is 13 residues long. Germline V CDR1 and CDR2: MNHEY, SVGEGT. The V end lost 2 bases, the J end lost 6 bases, and 10 bases lay between the germline ends. This chain's CDR3 is CASSYRKRAEAFF. CDR3 coding DNA: TGTGCCAGCAGTTACCGCAAAAGGGCTGAAGCTTTCTTT.

The V gene is TRBV6-1, the J gene TRBJ1-5, with TRBD1 matching 8 bases. Germline V gene sequence: CDR1 MNHNS, CDR2 SASEGT. The CDR3 is 16 amino acids. V gave up 5 bases and J gave up 6 bases; unmatched junction bases: 12. In nucleotides, the CDR3 is TGTGCCAGCAGTAGCCTCGGACAGGGTCTAAGTCAGCCCCAGCATTTT. Residues: CASSSLGQGLSQPQHF.

The chain uses TRBV6-5 and TRBJ1-3; a weak D match, TRBD1 (5 bases). V lost 2 bases to trimming and J lost 4 bases, with 9 bases between them. CDR3 length equals 14 residues. Per germline, CDR1 MNHEY and CDR2 SVGAGI. In DNA form, the CDR3 reads TGTGCCAGCAGTTACAAGGGGTTCGGAAACACCATATATTTT. Encoded protein: CASSYKGFGNTIYF.

This clonotype came up a few times. The rearrangement uses TRBV10-3 and TRBJ1-2, with TRBD1 as a possible D gene (6 bases). V lost 6 bases, J lost 6 bases, and 14 bases lay in between. The germline gives CDR1 ENHRY, CDR2 SYGVKD. The CDR3 totals 13 residues. The CDR3 DNA sequence: TGTGCCATCAGGGTGACAGGCCCAGATGGCTACACCTTC. Encoded protein: CAIRVTGPDGYTF.

The J gene is TRBJ2-5, the V gene TRBV9, with a possible D match to TRBD1 (5 bases). The CDR3 loop spans 14 amino acids. Trimming cost V 3 bases and J 0 bases, with 9 bases left between them. Germline V gene data show CDR1 as SGDLS and CDR2 as YYNGEE. CDR3 nucleotide sequence: TGTGCCAGCAGCGGAGGCAGGGACCAAGAGACCCAGTACTTC. Amino acids: CASSGGRDQETQYF. The full variable domain, rest sourced from reference TRBV9 and TRBJ2-5, is DSGVTQTPKHLITATGQRVTLRCSPRSGDLSVYWYQQSLDQGLQFLIQYYNGEERAKGNILERFSAQQFPDLHSELNLSSLELGDSALYFCASSGGRDQETQYFGPGTRLLVL.

This clonotype appeared a few times. The rearrangement uses TRBV19 and TRBJ2-5, with 8 positions matching TRBD1. The length of the CDR3 is 12 residues. Germline trimming cut 10 bases from V and 3 bases from J; bases unmatched to any gene: 4. Germline lookup yields CDR1 LNHDA and CDR2 SQIVND (reference sequence). The CDR3 is CATLDREETQYF. CDR3 nucleotide sequence: TGTGCCACCTTGGACAGGGAAGAGACCCAGTACTTC.